The T cell receptor (beta chain) under discussion was sequenced for a study of blood T cell repertoires in COVID-19. Overall study context: The samples span acute and convalescent COVID-19 from the United States, Italy and Spain. PBMCs, B-cell-depleted T cells, or T cells were the source of the cDNA or gDNA that made up the material.

V was pared by 0 bases and J by 4 bases, with 10 bases between. The CDR3 runs to 15 residues. Germline loops: CDR1 SGHRS, CDR2 YFSETQ. TCRdb's table, derived via immunoSEQ multiplex PCR, lists solely in-frame clones and lacks some. This repertoire shows 200,000 to 250,000 clones, about 88% found once; its top ten account for roughly 10%. Seattle-derived patients entered the study during active infection and were followed longitudinally. This clone occurred a few times. The source material was peripheral blood. The TCR sequence derives from a woman between 50 and 59 years old with COVID-19, enrolled during active disease. The V gene is TRBV5-1, the J gene TRBJ2-2; TRBD2 is a possible D gene (6 bases). The DNA of the CDR3 is TGCGCCAGCAGCTTGGGGGCGGGACTCACCGGGGAGCTGTTTTTT. Translated, it gives CASSLGAGLTGELFF.